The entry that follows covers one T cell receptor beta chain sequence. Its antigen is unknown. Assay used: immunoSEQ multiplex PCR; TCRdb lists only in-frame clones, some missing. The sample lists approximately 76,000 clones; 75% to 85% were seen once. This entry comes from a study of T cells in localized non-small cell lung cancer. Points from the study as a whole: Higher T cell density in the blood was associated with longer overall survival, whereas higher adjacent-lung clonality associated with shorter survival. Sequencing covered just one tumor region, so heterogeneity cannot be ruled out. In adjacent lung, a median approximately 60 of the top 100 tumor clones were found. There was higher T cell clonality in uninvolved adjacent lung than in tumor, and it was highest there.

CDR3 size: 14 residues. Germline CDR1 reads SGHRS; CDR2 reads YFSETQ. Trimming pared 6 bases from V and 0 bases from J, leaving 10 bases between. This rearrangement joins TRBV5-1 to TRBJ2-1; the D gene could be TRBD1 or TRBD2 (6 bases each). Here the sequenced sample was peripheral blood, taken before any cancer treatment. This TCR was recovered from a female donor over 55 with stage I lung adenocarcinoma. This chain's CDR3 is CASKGGSSYNEQFF. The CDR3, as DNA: TGCGCCAGCAAGGGGGGTAGCTCCTACAATGAGCAGTTCTTC.